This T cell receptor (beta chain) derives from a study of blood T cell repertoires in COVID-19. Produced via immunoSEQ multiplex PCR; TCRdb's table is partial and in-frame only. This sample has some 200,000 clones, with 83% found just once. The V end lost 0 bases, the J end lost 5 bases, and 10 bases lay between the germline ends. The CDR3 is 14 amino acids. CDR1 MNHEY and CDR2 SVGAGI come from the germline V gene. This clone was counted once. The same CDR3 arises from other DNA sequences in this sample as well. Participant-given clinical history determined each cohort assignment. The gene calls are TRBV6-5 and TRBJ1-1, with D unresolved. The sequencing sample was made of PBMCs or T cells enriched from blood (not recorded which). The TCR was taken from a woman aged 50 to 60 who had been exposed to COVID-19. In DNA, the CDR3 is TGTGCCAGCAGTTACTCGGGGAGAGGAACTGAAGCTTTCTTT. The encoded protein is CASSYSGRGTEAFF.